Each of the 15 T cell receptor beta chains below was sequenced from the same sample in a study of T cell repertoires in ileal Crohn's disease. Clones were sequenced by immunoSEQ multiplex PCR, and TCRdb holds only the in-frame ones, with some missing. The sample holds about 7,400 clones; roughly 80% are singletons and the top ten take about 5%. Specimen: ileal tissue. These receptors were obtained from an adult with Crohn's disease.

This rearrangement joins TRBV28 to TRBJ2-7; TRBD2 matches at 8 bases. The V gene's germline CDR1 is MDHEN and CDR2 SYDVKM. The CDR3 runs 14 residues. Unmatched junction bases numbered 4, after V lost 2 bases and J lost 4 bases. This CDR3 is CASSLSGGRYEQYF. CDR3 bases: TGTGCCAGCAGTTTAAGCGGCGGGAGGTACGAGCAGTACTTC.

The chain couples TRBV7-8 to TRBJ2-7, with D possibly TRBD2 on 6 matching bases. V lost 0 bases and J lost 3, with 15 bases in between. This CDR3 is built from 16 residues. The germline CDR1 and CDR2 sequences are SGHVS and FQNEAQ. The CDR3 loop is CASSLAPSRGDYEQYF. CDR3 DNA: TGTGCCAGCAGCTTAGCCCCTTCGCGGGGAGACTACGAGCAGTACTTC.

The CDR3 sequence: CASSQAPPGTVGLGNTGELFF. CDR3 DNA sequence: TGCGCCAGCAGCCAAGCTCCCCCCGGGACAGTCGGCTTGGGGAACACCGGGGAGCTGTTTTTT. This rearrangement joins TRBV4-1 to TRBJ2-2; 7 nucleotides match TRBD1. V lost 1 base and J lost 1; bases outside the gene matches: 18. Germline CDR1 MGHRA, CDR2 YSYEKL. The CDR3 sequence is 21 residues long.

The chain is built from TRBV19 and TRBJ1-2; D perhaps matches TRBD1 (6 bases). Deletions cut 3 bases from V and 3 bases from J, with 14 bases between. The germline gives CDR1 LNHDA, CDR2 SQIVND (reference sequence). This CDR3 has 15 residues. The CDR3 reads CASSMGQKGHYGYTF. The DNA for the CDR3 is TGTGCCAGTAGTATGGGACAAAAGGGTCACTATGGCTACACCTTC.

The rearrangement uses TRBV6-4 and TRBJ2-2; TRBD2 matches at 8 bases. V was pared by 3 bases and J by 6 bases, with 6 bases of the junction left unmatched. The CDR3 contains 15 residues. Germline-derived CDR1 and CDR2 are MRHNA and SNTAGT. CDR3 DNA sequence: TGTGCCAGCAGTGAAGCGGGAGTATCGTCCGGGGAGCTGTTTTTT. It translates to CASSEAGVSSGELFF.

The rearrangement uses TRBV9 and TRBJ1-5; D might be TRBD1 (6 bases). Trimming removed 0 bases at V and 6 bases at J, with 10 bases between. CDR1 SGDLS and CDR2 YYNGEE come from the germline V gene. The CDR3 covers 14 residues. The CDR3 nucleotides are TGTGCCAGCAGCGTAGGTGTGGGGGCTCAGCCCCAGCATTTT. As protein: CASSVGVGAQPQHF.

The chain links TRBV12-5 to TRBJ2-5, with TRBD2 identical over 14 bases. Germline V gives CDR1 LGHNT, CDR2 FRNRAP. The CDR3 totals 16 residues. Unmatched junction bases numbered 8, after V lost 6 bases and J lost 5 bases. CDR3 DNA sequence: TGTGCTAGTGGCCCTGGACTAGCGGGAGGTGGTGAGACCCAGTACTTC. Encoded protein: CASGPGLAGGGETQYF. The full variable domain, with the rest looked up from reference TRBV12-5 and TRBJ2-5, is DARVTQTPRHKVTEMGQEVTMRCQPILGHNTVFWYRQTMMQGLELLAYFRNRAPLDDSGMPKDRFSAEMPDATLATLKIQPSEPRDSAVYFCASGPGLAGGGETQYFGPGTRLLVL.

This rearrangement joins TRBV6-5 to TRBJ1-1; 9 bases agree with TRBD1. V was clipped by 6 bases and J by 6 bases; unmatched bases: 8. This CDR3 spans 14 amino acids. Germline CDR1 and CDR2: MNHEY and SVGAGI. The CDR3 sequence: CASRPTGTGSEAFF. The CDR3 nucleotides are TGTGCCAGCAGGCCTACCGGGACAGGGTCTGAAGCTTTCTTT.

CDR3 sequence reads: CASKRGQNTEAFF. CDR3 DNA sequence: TGTGCCAGTAAAAGGGGGCAGAACACTGAAGCTTTCTTT. The chain recombines TRBV19 with TRBJ1-1; 7 nucleotides match TRBD1. The V and J ends lost 7 bases and 1 base, in that order; junction bases with no gene match: 3. The CDR3 is 13 residues long. In germline, CDR1 is LNHDA, CDR2 SQIVND (reference sequence).

The chain joins TRBV25-1 to TRBJ2-3; unclear D gene. V was cut by 2 bases and J by 2 bases, with 17 bases left in between. This CDR3 is built from 17 residues. CDR1 and CDR2 from the germline V gene are MGHDK and SYGVNS. CDR3: CASSEKRPATHTDTQYF. In DNA form, the CDR3 reads TGTGCCAGCAGTGAAAAACGACCGGCGACACACACAGATACGCAGTATTTT.

V and J are TRBV29-1 and TRBJ1-2, with 11 bases identical to TRBD1. The length of the CDR3 is 12 residues. V gave up 7 bases and J gave up 8 bases; unmatched junction bases: 6. Germline V gene lookup returns CDR1 SQVTM and CDR2 ANQGSEA. The CDR3 DNA reads as TGCAGCGCAGGGACAGGGGGAAGCGGCTACACCTTC. It yields the protein CSAGTGGSGYTF.

The J gene is TRBJ1-1, the V gene TRBV9; maybe TRBD1 (5 bases). V was cut by 5 bases and J by 0 bases, with 20 bases left in between. Germline V gene data show CDR1 as SGDLS and CDR2 as YYNGEE. CDR3 length: 17 amino acids. CDR3 sequence (DNA): TGTGCCAGCAGTGTGGACACCACCCTTACCCTGAACACTGAAGCTTTCTTT. Amino acid sequence: CASSVDTTLTLNTEAFF.

The chain carries TRBV25-1 and TRBJ1-1; a weak D match, TRBD1 (5 bases). Trimming stripped 5 bases from V and 3 bases from J, with 13 bases between. Germline lookup yields CDR1 MGHDK and CDR2 SYGVNS. CDR3 length: 14 residues. CDR3 nucleotides: TGTGCCAGCAGTCCTATGGAGGGACACACTGAAGCTTTCTTT. This gives the protein CASSPMEGHTEAFF.

The CDR3 loop reads CASIGGWDHYGYTF. The DNA of the CDR3 is TGTGCCAGCATCGGAGGGTGGGATCACTATGGCTACACCTTC. The V and J genes are TRBV7-9 and TRBJ1-2; D remains ambiguous. This CDR3 is built from 14 residues. V lost 7 bases to trimming and J lost 3 bases, with 15 bases between them. CDR1 is SEHNR, CDR2 FQNEAQ, per germline (reference sequence). The full variable domain, rest sourced from reference TRBV7-9 and TRBJ1-2, is DTGVSQNPRHKITKRGQNVTFRCDPISEHNRLYWYRQTLGQGPEFLTYFQNEAQLEKSRLLSDRFSAERPKGSFSTLEIQRTEQGDSAMYLCASIGGWDHYGYTFGSGTRLTVV.

Here the CDR3 reads CASSLEGTSGSIHEQYF. DNA of the CDR3: TGTGCCAGCAGCTTAGAGGGGACTAGCGGGAGTATCCACGAGCAGTACTTC. V gene TRBV11-2 combines with J gene TRBJ2-7, with 14 bases aligning to TRBD2. V trimming: 0 bases; J trimming: 5 bases; junction bases outside the gene matches: 6. CDR1 SGHAT and CDR2 FQNNGV come from the germline V gene. The CDR3 is 17 residues long.